This T cell receptor (beta chain) derives from a study of radiotherapy plus CTLA-4 blockade in lung cancer. Here immunoSEQ multiplex PCR was the method, and the copy in TCRdb shows in-frame clones only, minus some. The profile covers roughly 59,000 clones, with approximately 68% appearing a single time and around 8.3% taken by the ten largest. General study findings and limits: There was expansion of tumor-derived TCR clones in blood after radiotherapy plus ipilimumab. Dynamics of early blood T cell clones, together with interferon-beta, were reportedly the best predictors of response.

About this clone: Its cognate antigen is unknown.

Those patients who had chemo-refractory metastatic non-small-cell lung cancer were given focal radiation along with CTLA-4 blockade through ipilimumab. Germline values: CDR1 LNHDA, CDR2 SQIVND (reference sequence). The CDR3 contains 12 residues. With 10 bases removed from V and 7 bases from J, the gap between germline ends came to 16 bases. This receptor was taken from a human donor with non-small cell lung cancer whose response to radiotherapy plus ipilimumab could not be evaluated. Sequenced here: peripheral blood, sampled from a patient treated with radiotherapy plus ipilimumab. The V call is TRBV19, the J call TRBJ1-2; D unclear. The chain's CDR3 is CATSLGRSGYTF. As DNA, the CDR3 is TGTGCCACCTCTTTGGGCAGATCTGGCTACACCTTC.